This TCR beta chain was retrieved from a study of glioma-infiltrating T cells. Points from the study as a whole: Non-neoplastic patients had below-expected tissue-blood divergence, while all gliomas exceeded expectation. Tissue and blood shared very few CDR3 sequences.

Amplification of TCR alpha and beta CDR3 regions from RNA used iRepertoire nested multiplex PCR. Tissue mRNA or PBMC total RNA, 100-400 ng, went into one-step reverse transcription and amplification. One entry per CDR3 protein, called by TCRdb with MiXCR from the multiplex PCR reads. The sample lists some 130,000 distinct CDR3 sequences, about 22% seen once, with over 25% in the top ten. V was pared by 7 bases and J by 4 bases, with 4 bases of the junction left unmatched. Germline lookup yields CDR1 MNHNS and CDR2 SASEGT. This CDR3 is 13 amino acids long. At least ten counts were recorded for this clonotype. What it binds is unknown.

The chain links TRBV6-1 to TRBJ2-1, with 7 positions matching TRBD1. The clonotype originates from a human donor with low-grade glioma or glioblastoma, undergoing nonglioma brain surgery, or in good health (not recorded which). Specimen: glioma tissue, nonneoplastic brain tissue, or PBMCs (not recorded which). The CDR3 loop is CASTGTVYNEQFF. As DNA, the CDR3 is TGTGCCAGCACTGGGACAGTATACAATGAGCAGTTCTTC.